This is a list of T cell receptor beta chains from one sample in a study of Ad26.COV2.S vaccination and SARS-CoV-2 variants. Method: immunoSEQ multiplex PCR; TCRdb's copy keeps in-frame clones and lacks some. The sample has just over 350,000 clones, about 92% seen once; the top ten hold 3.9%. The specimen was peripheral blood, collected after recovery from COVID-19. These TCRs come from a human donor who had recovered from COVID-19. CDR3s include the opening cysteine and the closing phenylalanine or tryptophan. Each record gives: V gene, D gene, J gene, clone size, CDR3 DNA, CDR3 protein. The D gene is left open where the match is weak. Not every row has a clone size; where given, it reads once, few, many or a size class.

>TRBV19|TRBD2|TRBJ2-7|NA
TGTGCCAGTAGTCGCCCGGAAGCGGGGGGCGGATACGAGCAGTACTTC
CASSRPEAGGGYEQYF
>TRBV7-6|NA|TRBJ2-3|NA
TGTGCCAGCAGCTTAAGGGGGGGGGCCACAGATACGCAGTATTTT
CASSLRGGATDTQYF
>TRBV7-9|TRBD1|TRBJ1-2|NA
TGTGCCAGCAGCTTACCCTCTCCGGACAGGGTCTTTTATGGCTACACCTTC
CASSLPSPDRVFYGYTF
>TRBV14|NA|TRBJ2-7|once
TGTGCCAGCAGCCCCGGACCGTTTGTCGAGCAGTACTTC
CASSPGPFVEQYF
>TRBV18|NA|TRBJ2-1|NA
TGTGCCAGCTCACCGGAATTAGTAGCCAGAGAGCAGTTCTTC
CASSPELVAREQFF
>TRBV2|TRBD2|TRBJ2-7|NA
TGTGCCAGCAGACTAGCGGGGGGCTCCTACGAGCAGTACTTC
CASRLAGGSYEQYF
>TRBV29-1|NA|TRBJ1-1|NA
TGCAGCGGCCGCCCTGCGAACACTGAAGCTTTCTTT
CSGRPANTEAFF
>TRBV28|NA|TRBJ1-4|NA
TGTGCCAGCAGTAGGCAGACTGGTGAAAAACTGTTTTTT
CASSRQTGEKLFF
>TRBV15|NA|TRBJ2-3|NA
TGTGCCACCAGCAGAGATGTATCCACGACCCAGGGTTCGCAGTATTTT
CATSRDVSTTQGSQYF
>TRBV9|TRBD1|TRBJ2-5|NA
TGTGCCAGCAGCGTATCGGGGACAGGGATAGAGACCCAGTACTTC
CASSVSGTGIETQYF
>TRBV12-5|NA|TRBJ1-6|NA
TGTGCTAGTGGTTTGGTACAGAGATACTATAATTCACCCCTCCACTTT
CASGLVQRYYNSPLHF
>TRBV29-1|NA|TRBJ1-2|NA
TGCAGCGTTGACCCGGCAGGGGAGGGGTATGGCTACACCTTC
CSVDPAGEGYGYTF
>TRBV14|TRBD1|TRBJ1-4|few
TGTGCCAGCAGCCCCCGGACAGGGGGGAATGAAAAACTGTTTTTT
CASSPRTGGNEKLFF
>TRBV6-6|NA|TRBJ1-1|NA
TGTGCCAGCAGTTACGACACGGGGCCGCCCACTGAAGCTTTCTTT
CASSYDTGPPTEAFF
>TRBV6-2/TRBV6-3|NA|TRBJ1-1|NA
TGTGCCAGCAGTATCCGACAGAGGAACACTGAAGCTTTCTTT
CASSIRQRNTEAFF
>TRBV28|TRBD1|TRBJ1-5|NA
TGTGCCAGCAGGCGCGGACAGGAGGGCCAGCCCCAGCATTTT
CASRRGQEGQPQHF
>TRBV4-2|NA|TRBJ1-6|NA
TGTGCCAGCAGCCAAGTACGGCTTTCCGATTCACCCCTCCACTTT
CASSQVRLSDSPLHF
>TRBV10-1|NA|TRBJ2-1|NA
TGCGCCAGCAGTGAGGGCAGGCTTTCTTCCTACAATGAGCAGTTCTTC
CASSEGRLSSYNEQFF
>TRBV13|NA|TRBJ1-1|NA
TGTGCCAGCAGCTTAAGGACCCCTTTGGCTCAGGAAGCTTTCTTT
CASSLRTPLAQEAFF
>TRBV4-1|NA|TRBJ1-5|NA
TGCGCCAGCAGCCAAGTTACAGAAAGCAATCAGCCCCAGCATTTT
CASSQVTESNQPQHF
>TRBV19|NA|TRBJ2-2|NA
TGTGCCAGTAGTAAACAGACCGGGGAGCTGTTTTTT
CASSKQTGELFF
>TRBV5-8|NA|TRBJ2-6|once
TGTGCCAGCAACGGACAGAACTCTGGGGCCAACGTCCTGACTTTC
CASNGQNSGANVLTF